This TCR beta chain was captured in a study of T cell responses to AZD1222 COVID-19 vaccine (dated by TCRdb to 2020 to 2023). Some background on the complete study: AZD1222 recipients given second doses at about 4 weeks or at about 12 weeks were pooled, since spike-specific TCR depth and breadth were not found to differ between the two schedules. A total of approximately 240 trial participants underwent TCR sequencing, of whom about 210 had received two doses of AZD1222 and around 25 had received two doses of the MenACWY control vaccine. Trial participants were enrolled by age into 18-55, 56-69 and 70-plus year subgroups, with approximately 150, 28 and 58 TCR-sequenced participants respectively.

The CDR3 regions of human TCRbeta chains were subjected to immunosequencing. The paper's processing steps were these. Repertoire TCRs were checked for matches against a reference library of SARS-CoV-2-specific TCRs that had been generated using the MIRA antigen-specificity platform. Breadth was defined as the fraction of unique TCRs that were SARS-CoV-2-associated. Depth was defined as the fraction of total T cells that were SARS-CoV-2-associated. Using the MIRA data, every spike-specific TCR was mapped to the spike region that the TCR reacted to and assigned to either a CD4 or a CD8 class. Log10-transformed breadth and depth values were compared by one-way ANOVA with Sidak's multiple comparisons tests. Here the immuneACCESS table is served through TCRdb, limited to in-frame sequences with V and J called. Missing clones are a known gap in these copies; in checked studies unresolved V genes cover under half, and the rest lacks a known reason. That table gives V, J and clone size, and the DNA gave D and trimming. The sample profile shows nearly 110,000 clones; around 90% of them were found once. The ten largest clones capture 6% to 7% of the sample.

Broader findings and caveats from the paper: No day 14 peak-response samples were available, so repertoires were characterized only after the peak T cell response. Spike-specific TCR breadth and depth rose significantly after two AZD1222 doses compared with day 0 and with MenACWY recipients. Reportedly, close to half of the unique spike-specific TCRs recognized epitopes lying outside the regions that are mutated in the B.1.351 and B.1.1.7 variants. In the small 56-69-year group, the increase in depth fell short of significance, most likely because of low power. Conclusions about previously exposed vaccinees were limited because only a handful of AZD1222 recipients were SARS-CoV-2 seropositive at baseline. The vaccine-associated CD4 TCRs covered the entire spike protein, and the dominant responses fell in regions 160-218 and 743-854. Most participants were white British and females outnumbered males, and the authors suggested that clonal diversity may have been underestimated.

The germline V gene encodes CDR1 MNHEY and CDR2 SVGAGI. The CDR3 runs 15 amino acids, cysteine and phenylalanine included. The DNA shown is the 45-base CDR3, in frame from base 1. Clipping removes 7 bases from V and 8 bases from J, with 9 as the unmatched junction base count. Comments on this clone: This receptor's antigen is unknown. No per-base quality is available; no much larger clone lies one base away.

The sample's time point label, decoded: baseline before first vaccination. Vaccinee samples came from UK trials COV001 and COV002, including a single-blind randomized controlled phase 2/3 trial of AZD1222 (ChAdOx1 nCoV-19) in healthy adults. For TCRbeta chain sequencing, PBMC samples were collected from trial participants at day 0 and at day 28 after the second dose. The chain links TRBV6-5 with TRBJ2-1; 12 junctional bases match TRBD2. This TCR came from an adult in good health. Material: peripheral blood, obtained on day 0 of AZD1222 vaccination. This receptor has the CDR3 CASTKRGLAGDEQFF. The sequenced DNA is TGTGCCAGCACCAAAAGGGGACTAGCGGGCGATGAGCAGTTCTTC.